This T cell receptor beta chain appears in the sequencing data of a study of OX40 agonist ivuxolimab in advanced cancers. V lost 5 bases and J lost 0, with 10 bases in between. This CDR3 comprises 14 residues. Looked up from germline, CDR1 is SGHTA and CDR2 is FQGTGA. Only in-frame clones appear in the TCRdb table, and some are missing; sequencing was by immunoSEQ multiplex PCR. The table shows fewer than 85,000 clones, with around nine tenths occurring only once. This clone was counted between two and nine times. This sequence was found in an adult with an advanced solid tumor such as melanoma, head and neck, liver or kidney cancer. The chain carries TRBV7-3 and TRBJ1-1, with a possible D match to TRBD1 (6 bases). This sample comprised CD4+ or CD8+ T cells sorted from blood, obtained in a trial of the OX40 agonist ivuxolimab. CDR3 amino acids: CASSPGAVNTEAFF. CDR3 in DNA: TGTGCCAGCAGCCCGGGGGCTGTGAACACTGAAGCTTTCTTT.